This note documents a single T cell receptor (beta chain) sequence. This sample stems from a study of OX40 agonist ivuxolimab in advanced cancers. Generated by immunoSEQ multiplex PCR, the TCRdb table keeps only in-frame clones and is missing some. This sample yields 35,000 to 40,000 clones, of which about 85% are seen a single time; about 2.4% belongs to the top ten. The CDR3 runs to 14 residues. V was shortened by 4 bases and J by 5 bases, with 12 bases between the two germline ends. Per the germline V gene, CDR1 is LGHNA and CDR2 is YSLEER. The material was CD4+ or CD8+ T cells sorted from blood, obtained in a trial of the OX40 agonist ivuxolimab. This receptor was taken from an adult with an advanced solid tumor such as melanoma, head and neck, liver or kidney cancer. The chain combines TRBV4-3 with TRBJ2-1; D may be TRBD2 (6 bases). The CDR3 DNA sequence: TGCGCCAGCAGCCGTTTGGAGGGTAACAATGAGCAGTTCTTC. This encodes CASSRLEGNNEQFF.